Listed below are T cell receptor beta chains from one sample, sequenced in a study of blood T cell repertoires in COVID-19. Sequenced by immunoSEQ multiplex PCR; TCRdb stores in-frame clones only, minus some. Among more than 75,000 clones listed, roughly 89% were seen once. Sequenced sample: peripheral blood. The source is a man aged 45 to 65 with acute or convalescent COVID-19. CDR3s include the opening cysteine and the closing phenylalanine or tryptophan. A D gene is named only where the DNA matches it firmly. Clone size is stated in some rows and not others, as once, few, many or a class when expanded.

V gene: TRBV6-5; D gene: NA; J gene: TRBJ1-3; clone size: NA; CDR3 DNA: TGTGCCAGCAATACAGACAGGAGCTCTGGAAACACCATATATTTT; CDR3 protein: CASNTDRSSGNTIYF
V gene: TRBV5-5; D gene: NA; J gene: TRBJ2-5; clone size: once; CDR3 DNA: TGTGCCAGCAGCTCGACTGCACAAGAGACCCAGTACTTC; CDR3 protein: CASSSTAQETQYF
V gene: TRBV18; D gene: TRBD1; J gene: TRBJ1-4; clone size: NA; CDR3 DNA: TGTGCCAGCTCCCAACAGGGGTGGCGTGAAAAACTGTTTTTT; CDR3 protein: CASSQQGWREKLFF
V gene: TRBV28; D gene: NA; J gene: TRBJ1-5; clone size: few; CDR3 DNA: TGTGCCAGCAGTTTAGGAGGCACAGTTCAGCCCCAGCATTTT; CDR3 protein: CASSLGGTVQPQHF
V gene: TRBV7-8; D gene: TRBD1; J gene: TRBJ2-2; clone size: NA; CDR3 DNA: TGTGCCAGCAGCTTAGGGGGGGGACAGGGTAACACCGGGGAGCTGTTTTTT; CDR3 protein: CASSLGGGQGNTGELFF
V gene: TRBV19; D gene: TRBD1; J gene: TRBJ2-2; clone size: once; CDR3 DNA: TGTGCCAGTAGAGGACAGGAGAACACCGGGGAGCTGTTTTTT; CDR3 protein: CASRGQENTGELFF
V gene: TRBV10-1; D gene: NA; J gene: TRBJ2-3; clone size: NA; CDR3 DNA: TGCGCCAGCAGTCGGGGTACGGGTACGCAGTATTTT; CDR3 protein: CASSRGTGTQYF
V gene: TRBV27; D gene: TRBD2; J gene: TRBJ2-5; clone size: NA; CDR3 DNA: TGTGCCAGCAGCCGGGGACTAGCGGGAGGACTTTACAACCAAGAGACCCAGTACTTC; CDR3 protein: CASSRGLAGGLYNQETQYF
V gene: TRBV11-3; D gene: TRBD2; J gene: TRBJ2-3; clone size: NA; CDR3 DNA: TGTGCCAGCAGCCCAGGACTAGCAGATACGCAGTATTTT; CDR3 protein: CASSPGLADTQYF
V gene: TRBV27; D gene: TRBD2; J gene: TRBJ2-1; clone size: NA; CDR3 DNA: TGTGCCAGCAGTCCTACGGGACTAGCGGGATCAGGTGAGCAGTTCTTC; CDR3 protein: CASSPTGLAGSGEQFF
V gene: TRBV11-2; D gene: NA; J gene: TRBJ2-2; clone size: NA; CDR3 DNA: TGTGCCAGCAGCCCCAGACAGGCGATCACCGGGGAGCTGTTTTTT; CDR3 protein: CASSPRQAITGELFF
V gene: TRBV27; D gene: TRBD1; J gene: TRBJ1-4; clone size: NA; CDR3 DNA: TGTGCCAGCAGTTTCCAGGGGGCGGGTGAAAAACTGTTTTTT; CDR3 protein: CASSFQGAGEKLFF
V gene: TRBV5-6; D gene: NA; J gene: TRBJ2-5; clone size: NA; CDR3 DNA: TGTGCCAGCAGCCGAGCCGTCGGGGGCCAAGAGACCCAGTACTTC; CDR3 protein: CASSRAVGGQETQYF
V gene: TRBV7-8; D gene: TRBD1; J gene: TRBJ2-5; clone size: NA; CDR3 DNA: TGTGCCAGCAGCGCCGGCACAGGGGTCGCTCAAGAGACCCAGTACTTC; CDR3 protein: CASSAGTGVAQETQYF
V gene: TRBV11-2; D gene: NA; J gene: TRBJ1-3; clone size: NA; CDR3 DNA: TGTGCCAGCAGCTTAGAAAACAGGGCACTGGGCACCATATATTTT; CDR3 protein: CASSLENRALGTIYF
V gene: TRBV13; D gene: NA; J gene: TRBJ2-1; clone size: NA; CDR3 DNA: TGTGCCAGCAGCTTCGTTGACAATGAGCAGTTCTTC; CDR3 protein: CASSFVDNEQFF
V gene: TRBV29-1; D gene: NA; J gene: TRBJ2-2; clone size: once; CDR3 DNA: TGCAGCGCCCGACAGTACACCGGGGAGCTGTTTTTT; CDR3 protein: CSARQYTGELFF
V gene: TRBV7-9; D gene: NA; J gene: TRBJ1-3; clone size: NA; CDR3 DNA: TGTGCCAGCAGCTTGAGGGGGGGCTCTGGAAACACCATATATTTT; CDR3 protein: CASSLRGGSGNTIYF
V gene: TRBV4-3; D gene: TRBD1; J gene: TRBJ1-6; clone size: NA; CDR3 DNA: TGCGCCAGCAGCCAGACAGGGACTAATTCACCCCTCCACTTT; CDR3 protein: CASSQTGTNSPLHF
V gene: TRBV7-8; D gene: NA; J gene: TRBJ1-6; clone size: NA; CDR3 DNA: TGTGCCAGCAGCTTAGATGAGGGGGGGTATTCACCCCTCCACTTT; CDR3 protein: CASSLDEGGYSPLHF
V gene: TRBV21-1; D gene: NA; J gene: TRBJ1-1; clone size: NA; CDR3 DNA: TGTGCCAGCAGCAAAGGGGTCCGGACAGGCTACACTGAAGCTTTCTTT; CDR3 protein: CASSKGVRTGYTEAFF
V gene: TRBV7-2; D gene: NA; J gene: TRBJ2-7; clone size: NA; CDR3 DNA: TGTGCCAGCAGTTTTACCGGGGCCAGGGGCTACGAGCAGTACTTC; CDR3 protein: CASSFTGARGYEQYF
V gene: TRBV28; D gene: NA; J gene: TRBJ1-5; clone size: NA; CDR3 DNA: TGTGCCAGCAGTTTATCAGTTAGCAATCAGCCCCAGCATTTT; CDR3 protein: CASSLSVSNQPQHF
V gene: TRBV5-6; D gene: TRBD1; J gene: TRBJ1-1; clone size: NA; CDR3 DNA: TGTGCCAGCAGCTTGGGGGCAGGACAGGTATTAACTGAAGCTTTCTTT; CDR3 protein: CASSLGAGQVLTEAFF
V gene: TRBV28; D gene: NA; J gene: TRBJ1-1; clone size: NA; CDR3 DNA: TGTGCCAGCAGTTTAATACGGAGGAACACTGAAGCTTTCTTT; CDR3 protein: CASSLIRRNTEAFF
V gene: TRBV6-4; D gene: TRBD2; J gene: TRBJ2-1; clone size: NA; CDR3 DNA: TGTGCCAGCAGTGTCCGTAGCGGGGGGGCCTACAATGAGCAGTTCTTC; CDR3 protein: CASSVRSGGAYNEQFF
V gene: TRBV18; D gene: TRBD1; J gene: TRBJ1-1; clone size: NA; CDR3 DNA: TGTGTCAGCTCACCAATCGCCGGGACAGGGGCTACTGAAGCTTTCTTT; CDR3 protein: CVSSPIAGTGATEAFF
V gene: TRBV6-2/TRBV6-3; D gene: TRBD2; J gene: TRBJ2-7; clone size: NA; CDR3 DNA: TGTGCCAGCAGTTACTCCGGACTAGCGGATTACGAGCAGTACTTC; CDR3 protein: CASSYSGLADYEQYF
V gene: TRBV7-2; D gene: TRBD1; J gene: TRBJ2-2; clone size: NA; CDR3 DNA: TGTGCCAGCACCCTTAGGGACAGGCCGAACACCGGGGAGCTGTTTTTT; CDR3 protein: CASTLRDRPNTGELFF
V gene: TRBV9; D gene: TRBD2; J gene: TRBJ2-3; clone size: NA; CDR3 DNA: TGTGCCAGCAGCGTGCAAGCGGGAGGAATCACAGATACGCAGTATTTT; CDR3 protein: CASSVQAGGITDTQYF
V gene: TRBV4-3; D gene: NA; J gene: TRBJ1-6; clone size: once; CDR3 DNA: TGCGCCAGCAGCCAAGATAGGGGCTCCTATAATTCACCCCTCCACTTT; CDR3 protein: CASSQDRGSYNSPLHF
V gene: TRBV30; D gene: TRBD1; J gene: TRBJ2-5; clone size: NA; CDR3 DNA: TGTGCCTGGAGTAAAACGGACAGGCAAGAGACCCAGTACTTC; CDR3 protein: CAWSKTDRQETQYF
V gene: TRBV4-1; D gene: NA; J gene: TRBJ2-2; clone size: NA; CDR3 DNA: TGCGCCAGCAGCCAAGCAGGAACTAGTAACTCCGGGGAGCTGTTTTTT; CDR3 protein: CASSQAGTSNSGELFF
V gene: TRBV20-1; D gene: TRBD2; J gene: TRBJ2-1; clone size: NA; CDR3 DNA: TGCAGTGCTTGGACTAGCGGGAGACAGTTCTTC; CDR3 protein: CSAWTSGRQFF
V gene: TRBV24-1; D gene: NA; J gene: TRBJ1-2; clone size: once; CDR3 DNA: TGTGCCACCAGTGATTATGGCGGTGGCTACACCTTC; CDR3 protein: CATSDYGGGYTF
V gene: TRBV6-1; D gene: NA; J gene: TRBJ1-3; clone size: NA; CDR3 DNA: TGTGCCAGCAGTGAATGGGGGGTTTTCTCTGGAAACACCATATATTTT; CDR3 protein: CASSEWGVFSGNTIYF
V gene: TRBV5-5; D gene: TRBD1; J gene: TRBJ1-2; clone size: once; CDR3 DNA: TGTGCCAGCAGCACTTCGACAGGGGTTCCCTATGGCTACACCTTC; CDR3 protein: CASSTSTGVPYGYTF
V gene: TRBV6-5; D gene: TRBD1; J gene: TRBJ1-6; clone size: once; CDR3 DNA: TGTGCCAGCAGTTACGCGGGACAGGGGAATTCACCCCTCCACTTT; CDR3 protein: CASSYAGQGNSPLHF
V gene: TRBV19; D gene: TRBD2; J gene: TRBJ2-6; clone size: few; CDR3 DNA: TGTGCCAGTAGGGGACTAGTCTCTGGGGCCAACGTCCTGACTTTC; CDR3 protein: CASRGLVSGANVLTF
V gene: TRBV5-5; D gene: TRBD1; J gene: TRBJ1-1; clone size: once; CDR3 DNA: TGTGCCAGCAGCTCTACGACAGGGGGATTGATGAACACTGAAGCTTTCTTT; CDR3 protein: CASSSTTGGLMNTEAFF
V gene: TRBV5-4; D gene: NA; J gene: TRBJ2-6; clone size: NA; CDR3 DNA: TGTGCCAGCCGGCAGGAATCTGGGGCCAACGTCCTGACTTTC; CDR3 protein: CASRQESGANVLTF
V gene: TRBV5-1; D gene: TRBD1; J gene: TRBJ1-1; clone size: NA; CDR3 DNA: TGCGCCAGCAGCCCCGGACAGGGGTATGAAGCTTTCTTT; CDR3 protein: CASSPGQGYEAFF
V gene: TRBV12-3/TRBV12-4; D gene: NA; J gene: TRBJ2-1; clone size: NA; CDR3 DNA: TGTGCCAGCAGTTTATCGCTAGAGCAGTTCTTC; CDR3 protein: CASSLSLEQFF
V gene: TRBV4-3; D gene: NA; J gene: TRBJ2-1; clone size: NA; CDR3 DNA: TGCGCCAGCAGCTCTGGACTGTTCAATGAGCAGTTCTTC; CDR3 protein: CASSSGLFNEQFF
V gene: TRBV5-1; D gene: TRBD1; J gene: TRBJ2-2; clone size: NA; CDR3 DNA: TGCGCCAGCAGCCCCGACCCTCAGGGGGCAGGGGGCACCGGGGAGCTGTTTTTT; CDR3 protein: CASSPDPQGAGGTGELFF
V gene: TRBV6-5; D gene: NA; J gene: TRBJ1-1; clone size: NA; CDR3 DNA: TGTGCCAGCAGGCCTTCAGGGTTCGGCTCAACTGAAGCTTTCTTT; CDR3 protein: CASRPSGFGSTEAFF
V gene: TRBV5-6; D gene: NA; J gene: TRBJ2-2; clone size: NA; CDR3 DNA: TGTGCCAGCAGCTTTGGCGGGAACACCGGGGAGCTGTTTTTT; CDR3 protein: CASSFGGNTGELFF
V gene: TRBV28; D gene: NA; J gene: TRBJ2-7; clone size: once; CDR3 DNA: TGTGCCAGCAGCCCCCCCAGCGTGTCCGAGCAGTACTTC; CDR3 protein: CASSPPSVSEQYF
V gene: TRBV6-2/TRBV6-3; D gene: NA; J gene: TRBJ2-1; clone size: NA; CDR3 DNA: TGTGCCAGCAGTCTGGACAGCTACAATGAGCAGTTCTTC; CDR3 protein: CASSLDSYNEQFF
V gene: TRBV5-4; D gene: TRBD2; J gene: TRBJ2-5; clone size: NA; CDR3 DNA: TGTGCCAGCAGCTCTGGGGGGACTAGAAGGGGCCAAGAGACCCAGTACTTC; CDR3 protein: CASSSGGTRRGQETQYF
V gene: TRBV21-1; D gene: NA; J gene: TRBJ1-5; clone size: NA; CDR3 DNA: TGTGCCAGCACTGGACAGGGTGTATGCCAGCATAATTATAGCAATCAGCCCCAGCATTTT; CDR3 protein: CASTGQGVCQHNYSNQPQHF
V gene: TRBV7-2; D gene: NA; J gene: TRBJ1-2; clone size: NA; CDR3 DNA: TGTGCCAGCAGCTTAGAGACAGACTATGGCTACACCTTC; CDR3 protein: CASSLETDYGYTF
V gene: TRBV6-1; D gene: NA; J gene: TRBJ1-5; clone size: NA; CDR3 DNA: TGTGCCAGCAGTGAAGGGACTAACGGACATCAGCCCCAGCATTTT; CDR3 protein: CASSEGTNGHQPQHF
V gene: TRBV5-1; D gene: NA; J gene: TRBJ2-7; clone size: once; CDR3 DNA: TGCGCCAGCAGCTTGGAGGGGTCTTCTGGATACGAGCAGTACTTC; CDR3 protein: CASSLEGSSGYEQYF
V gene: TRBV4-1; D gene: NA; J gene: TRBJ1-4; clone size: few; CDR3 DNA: TGCGCCAGCAGCATCCGCGGCGGAGGGGTGGGTGAAAAACTGTTTTTT; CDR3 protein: CASSIRGGGVGEKLFF
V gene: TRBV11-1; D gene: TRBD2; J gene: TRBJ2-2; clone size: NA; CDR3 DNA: TGTGCCAGCAGCTTTAGCGGGGGAGGTACCGGGGAGCTGTTTTTT; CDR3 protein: CASSFSGGGTGELFF